Included here is one T cell receptor (beta chain) sequence, with context. The antigen this receptor binds is unknown. Base qualities are not recorded, but no much larger clone differs from it by a single base. The receptor library was made with the immunoSEQ multiplex PCR assay. As for the original processing: A statistical classification framework was built for diagnosing cytomegalovirus status from the catalog of TCR beta chain sequences. Not all clones reach the TCRdb copy of this immuneACCESS table, which keeps in-frame sequences only. Checked studies attribute under half of the gap to unresolved V genes and leave the rest unexplained. The DNA gave D and trimming, while V, J and clone size come from that table. Present in this sample are 100,000 to 150,000 clones, around nine tenths of which were seen just once. The ten largest make up 1.2% to 1.5% of the sample. The data belong to a study of cytomegalovirus exposure and HLA in healthy donors (dated by TCRdb to 2016 to 2017). Study-wide context: According to a later analysis, the approximately 120 validation repertoires were produced on the same platform as the 700 or so repertoires of the first cohort. High-throughput TCR immunosequencing, statistical association of individual TCRs with disease status, and machine learning were combined to predict cytomegalovirus infection status. The study was designed to test whether signatures of past pathogen exposure could be identified by cataloging public T cell receptors. Along with the approximately 650-subject first cohort, a separate validation cohort of some 130 different subjects was used.

The donors belonged to the validation cohort of under 150 subjects, which was separate from the approximately 680-subject first cohort. Based on the germline V gene, the CDR1 and CDR2 sequences are SGHRS and YFSETQ. V sheds 2 bases and J sheds 0 bases, leaving 8 bases between their ends. Its CDR3 holds 15 amino acids, cysteine through phenylalanine. Only the CDR3 DNA stays, 45 bases, in frame from base 1. What the authors observed across the whole study: In both the original and validation cohorts, the classifier was reported to diagnose cytomegalovirus status with high specificity and sensitivity. The authors suggested that the approach could potentially be extended to other disease states and immunological phenotypes. Most TCR sequences were observed very rarely across donors, whereas some public TCRs were present in many individuals. Of the cluster scores, approximately 95% were above 0 in a later analysis, which found that TCRs clustered in the first cohort also tended to co-occur in the 120 validation repertoires. The study gave a list of about 150 TCR beta chains associated with cytomegalovirus. A few of the identified cytomegalovirus-associated TCR beta chains were confirmed in vitro to be specific for cytomegalovirus antigens. A later analysis lacked HLA typing for the validation cohort, so it scored co-occurrence in that cohort across all 110 or so repertoires.

The clonotype comes from a young man in good health and CMV-seronegative. The sample consisted of PBMCs. The chain couples TRBV5-1 to TRBJ2-2; tentative D gene TRBD2, with 5 bases matching. The encoded CDR3 is CASSLPGANTGELFF. The sequenced DNA is TGCGCCAGCAGCTTACCCGGGGCGAACACCGGGGAGCTGTTTTTT.